What follows describes a single TCR beta chain. This table comes from immunoSEQ multiplex PCR, and its TCRdb copy is limited to in-frame clones, with some not included. The repertoire holds fewer than 150,000 clones, 84% seen once, with approximately 1.6% in the top ten. This entry comes from a study of blood T cell repertoires in COVID-19. Sequenced sample: PBMCs or T cells enriched from blood (not recorded which). The clonotype originates from a woman aged 18-29 years who had been exposed to COVID-19.

CDR3 DNA sequence: TGTGCCAGCAGCTCGGCGGGAGTTTCCGGAGATACGCAGTATTTT. Translated: CASSSAGVSGDTQYF. The chain links TRBV7-7 to TRBJ2-3; TRBD2 matches 7 bases. J was trimmed by 5 bases and V by 4 bases; bases with no gene match: 9. Germline values: CDR1 SSHAT, CDR2 FNYEAQ (reference sequence). The CDR3 consists of 15 residues. The variable domain in full, completed from reference TRBV7-7 and TRBJ2-3, reads GAGVSQSPRYKVTKRGQDVTLRCDPISSHATLYWYQQALGQGPEFLTYFNYEAQPDKSGLPSDRFSAERPEGSISTLTIQRTEQRDSAMYRCASSSAGVSGDTQYFGPGTRLTVL.